This T cell receptor beta chain was sequenced during a study of blood T cells in healthy people across ages. This CDR3 contains 17 residues. The V gene's germline CDR1 is SGHAT and CDR2 FQNNGV. V shed 7 bases, J shed 6 bases, and the junction held 15 bases outside the gene matches. The authors ran a second PCR of 7 to 11 cycles using a sample-barcoded 5' primer and a J-beta primer mix. TCRdb reprocessed the 5' RACE reads with MiXCR, giving one entry per CDR3 protein. The sample records approximately 880,000 distinct CDR3 sequences, roughly 52% being singletons. Specimen: blood. This sequence originates from a man in his thirties or forties in good health. The V gene is TRBV11-2, the J gene TRBJ2-1; 10 bases align to TRBD2. CDR3 DNA: TGTGCCAGCACCCCTAGGGGTAGCGGGGGGACCTCCAATGAGCAGTTCTTC. Translating it yields CASTPRGSGGTSNEQFF.